This T cell receptor (beta chain) is from a study of blood T cell repertoires in COVID-19. There are 16 residues in the CDR3. V was cut by 1 base and J by 0 bases, with 11 bases left in between. Germline CDR1 reads SGHAT; CDR2 reads FQNNGV. Original methodology: Counts of nucleated cells, estimated from reference gene primer amplification, were obtained. The method was immunoSEQ multiplex PCR; TCRdb's version includes in-frame clones alone and lacks a portion of them. D and trimming were read from the DNA, whereas the V and J calls and clone size are those reported in that table. The data show 300,000 to 400,000 clones, roughly 90% seen once.

The TCR sequence derives from a woman aged 25-40 years with COVID-19, enrolled during active disease. The V gene is TRBV11-2, the J gene TRBJ2-3, with D tentatively TRBD2 (7 bases). Sequencing used peripheral blood. The CDR3 nucleotides read TGTGCCAGCAGCTTAGTCGCGGGGGCTAGCACAGATACGCAGTATTTT. Translation: CASSLVAGASTDTQYF.